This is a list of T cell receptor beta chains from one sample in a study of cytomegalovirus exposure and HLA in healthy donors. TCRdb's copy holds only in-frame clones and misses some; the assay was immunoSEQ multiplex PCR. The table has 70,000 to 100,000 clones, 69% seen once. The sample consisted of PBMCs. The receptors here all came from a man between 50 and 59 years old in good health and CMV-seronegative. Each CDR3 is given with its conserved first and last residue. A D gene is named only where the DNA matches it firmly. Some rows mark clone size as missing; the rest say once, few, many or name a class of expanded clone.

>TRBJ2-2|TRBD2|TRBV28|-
CASRPGGVRNTGELFF
TGTGCCAGCAGGCCGGGAGGGGTTAGGAACACCGGGGAGCTGTTTTTT
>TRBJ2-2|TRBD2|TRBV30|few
CAWRGLAFGELFF
TGTGCCTGGAGGGGACTAGCGTTCGGGGAGCTGTTTTTT
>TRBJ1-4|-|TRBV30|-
CAWSSTLAGSYEKLFF
TGTGCCTGGAGTTCCACCTTGGCAGGGTCCTACGAAAAACTGTTTTTT
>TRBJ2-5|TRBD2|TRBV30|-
CAWAKNDGLAGSILQETQYF
TGTGCCTGGGCAAAAAATGACGGACTAGCGGGAAGCATCCTCCAAGAGACCCAGTACTTC
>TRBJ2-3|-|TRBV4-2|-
CASSQVEAWGGDTQYF
TGTGCCAGCAGCCAAGTCGAAGCTTGGGGCGGTGATACGCAGTATTTT
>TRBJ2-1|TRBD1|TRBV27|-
CASNKQGLYNEQFF
TGTGCCAGCAACAAACAGGGGCTCTACAATGAGCAGTTCTTC
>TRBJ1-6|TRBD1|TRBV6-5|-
CASSLDRGTSPLHF
TGTGCCAGCAGTTTAGACAGGGGAACCTCACCCCTCCACTTT
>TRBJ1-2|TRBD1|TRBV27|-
CASSFGTGELYGYTF
TGTGCCAGCAGTTTCGGGACAGGGGAACTCTATGGCTACACCTTC
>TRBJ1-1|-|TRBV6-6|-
CASSQVGTTNTEAFF
TGTGCCAGCAGCCAGGTAGGAACAACGAACACTGAAGCTTTCTTT
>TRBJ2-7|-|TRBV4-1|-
CASSQTGTSSYEQYF
TGCGCCAGCAGCCAAACCGGGACAAGCTCCTACGAGCAGTACTTC
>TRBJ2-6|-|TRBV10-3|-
CAIPGPTISGANVLTF
TGTGCCATCCCGGGTCCCACAATCTCTGGGGCCAACGTCCTGACTTTC
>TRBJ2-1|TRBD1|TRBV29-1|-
CSVRSGTGGENEQFF
TGCAGCGTTCGTTCCGGGACAGGGGGAGAGAATGAGCAGTTCTTC
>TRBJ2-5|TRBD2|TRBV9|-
CASSSGLAETQYF
TGTGCCAGCAGCTCGGGACTAGCGGAGACCCAGTACTTC
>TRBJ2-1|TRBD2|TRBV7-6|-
CASSLSGTGYNEQFF
TGTGCCAGCAGCCTTAGCGGGACGGGGTACAATGAGCAGTTCTTC
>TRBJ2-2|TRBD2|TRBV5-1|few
CASSSGTSRSNTGELFF
TGCGCCAGCAGCTCAGGGACTAGTAGATCGAACACCGGGGAGCTGTTTTTT